The T cell receptor beta chain described here comes from a study of blood T cell repertoires in COVID-19. Study summary: Acute and convalescent COVID-19 specimens originated in the United States, Italy and Spain. Sample material is recorded as cDNA or gDNA derived from T cells, B-cell-depleted T cells, or PBMCs.

As processed by the authors: Counts of nucleated cells, estimated from reference gene primer amplification, were obtained. Repertoires were generated with immunoSEQ multiplex PCR, while TCRdb's copy carries only in-frame clones and drops some. V and J calls plus clone size are reproduced from that table; the DNA served to infer D and trimming. The repertoire holds tens of thousands of clones, with 75% to 90% as singletons. The ends were cut back, 3 bases at V and 7 bases at J, with 7 bases in the middle. The germline gives CDR1 MDHEN, CDR2 SYDVKM. The length of the CDR3 is 12 residues. The chain uses TRBV28 and TRBJ1-5; D gene unclear. The source material was peripheral blood. The TCR sequence derives from a man between 60 and 75 years old with active COVID-19. The CDR3: CASSFLWQPQHF. CDR3 in DNA: TGTGCCAGCAGTTTCCTATGGCAGCCCCAGCATTTT.